This T cell receptor (beta chain) derives from a study of CD8 T cells in Susac syndrome. This clonotype showed up just once. The V and J ends lost 1 base and 2 bases respectively, with 11 bases between them. Germline assignment: CDR1 SGDLS and CDR2 YYNGEE. The CDR3 is 15 amino acids. RNA, at about 0.45 to 1 ug, was reverse transcribed with random hexamers. A single record per CDR3 protein comes from TCRdb applying MiXCR to the immunoSEQ multiplex PCR reads. The data show 100,000 to 150,000 distinct CDR3 sequences, with 93% seen just once and roughly 0.31% held by the top ten. Material for sequencing was CD8+ T cells from PBMCs. The sequence derives from a human donor with multiple sclerosis. The chain has TRBV9 and TRBJ2-3; D may be TRBD2 (5 bases). The CDR3 nucleotides are TGTGCCAGCAGCGTAACTAGAGCCCCCACAGATACGCAGTATTTT. It translates to CASSVTRAPTDTQYF.